What follows describes a single TCR beta chain. The table came from immunoSEQ multiplex PCR; TCRdb's copy has only in-frame clones and leaves some out. This repertoire shows around 63,000 clones, approximately 78% found once; its top ten account for roughly 1.6%. The V gene's germline CDR1 is SGHDN and CDR2 FVKESK. This CDR3 is built from 13 residues. The ends were cut back, 8 bases at V and 1 base at J, with 9 bases in the middle. These data originate in a study of PD-L1 blockade in urothelial cancer. The time point: pretreatment peripheral blood. The specimen was PBMCs, collected around atezolizumab (anti-PD-L1) treatment. This chain joins TRBV14 and TRBJ2-1; D may be TRBD2 (5 bases). The receptor was isolated from a man aged 70 or older with urothelial cancer. In DNA, the CDR3 is TGTGCCAGCTGCCGAGGGTCCTACAATGAGCAGTTCTTC. This codes for CASCRGSYNEQFF.